The 8 T cell receptor beta chains below were found in one sample sequenced in a study of identical twins. TCRdb reanalysed the 5' RACE reads using MiXCR and keeps one entry per CDR3 protein. The sample records approximately 190,000 distinct CDR3 sequences, roughly 15% being singletons. The same sample was also studied in work on T cells expressing NK-cell markers.

Sequenced: CD8+ T cells sorted from blood. These TCRs come from a woman aged 18-35 years in good health.

Written as DNA, the CDR3 is TGTGCCAGCAGCGCCGCTGGCGGGTCCTTGGAGACCCAGTACTTC. Residues: CASSAAGGSLETQYF. V and J are TRBV9 and TRBJ2-5; TRBD2 might be the D (5 bases). V was clipped by 3 bases and J by 5 bases, with 17 bases between them. Per the germline V gene, CDR1 is SGDLS and CDR2 is YYNGEE. CDR3 length: 15 residues.

The V and J genes are TRBV5-4 and TRBJ2-1; the D gene is possibly TRBD2 (6 bases). V lost 7 bases and J lost 6, with 14 bases in between. CDR1 SGHNT and CDR2 YYREEE come from the germline V gene (reference sequence). The CDR3 has 13 amino acids. CDR3 DNA sequence: TGTGCCAGCCGACGGGGGACCGGCAATGAGCAGTTCTTC. Its translation is CASRRGTGNEQFF.

In this sample, this clonotype turned up a few times. The chain couples TRBV27 to TRBJ2-1; D remains unclear. CDR1 is MNHEY, CDR2 SMNVEV, per germline (reference sequence). The ends were cut back, 4 bases at V and 9 bases at J, with 10 bases in the middle. This CDR3 contains 12 residues. The CDR3 nucleotides read TGTGCCAGCAGTTCGACTGGTAGTGAGCAGTTCTTC. Residues: CASSSTGSEQFF.

This clonotype has only a few counts. The V call is TRBV11-2, the J call TRBJ2-7; TRBD1 agrees at 9 bases. The CDR3 covers 16 residues. CDR1 is SGHAT and CDR2 is FQNNGV in the germline V gene. The V gene end was trimmed by 5 bases and the J gene end by 4 bases; junction bases not matched to a gene: 12. The CDR3 protein is CASSPWTGEEQYEQYF. CDR3 DNA sequence: TGTGCCAGCAGCCCGTGGACAGGGGAGGAACAGTACGAGCAGTACTTC.

This clonotype was detected a few times. The chain combines TRBV30 with TRBJ2-3; D remains unclear. V lost 4 bases to trimming and J lost 6 bases, with 17 bases between them. CDR1 is GTSNPN and CDR2 is SVGIG in the germline V gene (reference sequence). The CDR3 covers 14 residues. The CDR3 is CAWMSYNSADTQYF. CDR3 nucleotides: TGTGCCTGGATGTCATACAACAGTGCGGATACGCAGTATTTT.

This clonotype showed up just a few times. The chain employs TRBV6-2 or TRBV6-3 and TRBJ2-3; no firm D call. The V and J ends lost 8 bases and 4 bases respectively, with 16 bases between them. The CDR3 runs 14 residues. In germline, CDR1 is MNHEY, CDR2 SVGEGT. CDR3 amino acids: CASALLANSDTQYF. For the CDR3, the DNA is TGTGCCAGCGCCCTCCTCGCCAATTCAGATACGCAGTATTTT.

Ten or more counts support this clonotype. Here the CDR3 DNA reads TGCAGTGCTAGGTGGGCAGAAACAGATACGCAGTATTTT. It encodes CSARWAETDTQYF. The chain couples TRBV20-1 to TRBJ2-3; D is undetermined. The CDR3 totals 13 residues. The V gene lost 3 bases and the J gene lost 3 bases, with 10 bases spanning the gap. Germline V gives CDR1 DFQATT, CDR2 SNEGSKA (reference sequence).

The CDR3 spells CASSPASRVYEQYF. CDR3 in DNA: TGTGCCAGCAGCCCAGCTAGTCGGGTTTACGAGCAGTACTTC. The V gene is TRBV7-9, the J gene TRBJ2-7; D not resolved. Per germline, CDR1 SEHNR and CDR2 FQNEAQ (reference sequence). V was pared by 5 bases and J by 4 bases, with 15 bases between. This CDR3 has 14 amino acids.